These 23 T cell receptor beta chains came from one sample sequenced in a study of T cells in Graves' hyperthyroidism and ophthalmopathy (dated by TCRdb to between 2018 and 2021). Libraries came from multiplex PCR. TCRdb shows the sequencer as Illumina HiSeq 2000. The TCR beta CDR3 regions were amplified from the RNA transcripts. The first round of RT-PCR for the TCR CDR3 was performed with the HTBI primer set and the Qiagen OneStep RT-PCR kit. Clones were called with MiXCR by TCRdb after fastp trimmed the public reads at Q25, and only in-frame beta chains were retained. Each CDR3 protein gets just one entry, which takes the most common genes and DNA from the rows behind it. This sample holds around 520,000 distinct CDR3 sequences; about 15% were observed only once. Of the sample, around a sixth falls within the top ten clones. Sequenced input: blood. These TCRs come from a woman in her late teens or twenties with Graves' hyperthyroidism.

This clonotype came up many times. This chain connects TRBV14 to TRBJ2-1; 7 bases are a match to TRBD2. This CDR3 spans 16 amino acids. Germline loops: CDR1 SGHDN, CDR2 FVKESK. The V gene end was trimmed by 3 bases and the J gene end by 8 bases; junction bases not matched to a gene: 13. CDR3 bases: TGTGCCAGCAGCCATTCCCGCGGGAGTGAGACCCATGAGCAGTTCTTC. Its translation: CASSHSRGSETHEQFF.

The chain links TRBV24-1 to TRBJ2-1, with 11 nucleotides matching TRBD2. V shed 3 bases, J shed 5 bases, and the junction held 5 bases outside the gene matches. Germline lookup yields CDR1 KGHDR and CDR2 SFDVKD. This CDR3 is built from 16 residues. CDR3 sequence: CATSDPTSGTDNEQFF. The CDR3 nucleotides are TGTGCCACCAGTGATCCGACTAGCGGGACAGACAATGAGCAGTTCTTC.

This clonotype was found many times. This rearrangement joins TRBV12-3 or TRBV12-4 to TRBJ2-5; 9 positions agree with TRBD2. V lost 5 bases and J lost 4; bases outside the gene matches: 2. This CDR3 spans 13 amino acids. CDR3 loop: CASSTSGSETQYF. CDR3 nucleotides: TGTGCCAGCAGTACTAGCGGGTCAGAGACCCAGTACTTC.

With regard to this clonotype: A much larger clone sits a single nucleotide away, making a read error possible. The chain combines TRBV30 with TRBJ2-7; D gene ambiguous. The germline gives CDR1 GTSNPN, CDR2 SVGIG (reference sequence). The CDR3 has 13 amino acids. Trimming took off 0 bases at V and 6 bases at J, with 12 bases between the two ends. The CDR3 DNA is TGTGCCTGGAGTGTAAGGGCTCCCTGCGAGCAGTACTTC. Its translation: CAWSVRAPCEQYF.

This clonotype was seen a few times. The junction differs from germline at one of its ends, possibly a read error. The chain carries TRBV27 and TRBJ2-4; D is ambiguous. Germline CDR1 MNHEY, CDR2 SMNVEV (reference sequence). This CDR3 has 11 amino acids. The CDR3 is CAGSFGNIQYF. The CDR3 bases are TGTGCCGGCAGTTTTGGGAACATTCAGTACTTC.

In its sample, this clonotype was seen many times. The chain carries TRBV12-3 or TRBV12-4 and TRBJ2-1, with D perhaps given as TRBD1 or TRBD2 (5 bases each). The V end lost 2 bases, the J end lost 7 bases, and 18 bases lay between the germline ends. CDR3 length: 16 residues. The CDR3 region has the DNA TGTGCCAGCAGTTTACTAGGGCCCCTCGGGGCGAATGAGCAGTTCTTC. The encoded protein is CASSLLGPLGANEQFF.

This clonotype occurred many times. The chain carries TRBV20-1 and TRBJ1-1, with D hard to call. The length of the CDR3 is 15 residues. The V end was cut by 4 bases, the J end by 0 bases, with 15 bases between. Per germline, CDR1 DFQATT and CDR2 SNEGSKA (reference sequence). In nucleotides, the CDR3 is TGCAGTGCTATAGGACCGCGTCTCTTGAACACTGAAGCTTTCTTT. This translates into CSAIGPRLLNTEAFF.

This clonotype occurred a few times. The chain joins TRBV9 to TRBJ2-3; D gene uncertain. Germline CDR1 and CDR2: SGDLS and YYNGEE. V lost 4 bases, J lost 5 bases, and 20 bases lay in between. The CDR3 totals 16 residues. CDR3 coding DNA: TGTGCCAGCAGCCCTTCCGGCACACAGTCAGGAGATACGCAGTATTTT. Protein product: CASSPSGTQSGDTQYF.

This clonotype was found many times. The rearrangement joins TRBV24-1 to TRBJ2-7; unclear D gene. This CDR3 spans 12 amino acids. Trimming took off 0 bases at V and 5 bases at J, with 4 bases between the two ends. Germline V gene data show CDR1 as KGHDR and CDR2 as SFDVKD. CDR3 in amino acids: CATSDLWHEQYV. The CDR3 DNA reads TGTGCCACCAGTGATTTGTGGCACGAGCAGTACGTC.

The chain recombines TRBV4-1 with TRBJ1-1; D is uncertain. Trimming removed 3 bases from V and 1 base from J, with 6 bases in between. Germline V gives CDR1 MGHRA, CDR2 YSYEKL. The length of the CDR3 is 13 residues. The CDR3 DNA sequence: TGCGCCAGCAGCCAGCGGCAGAACACTGAAGCTTTCTTT. Encoded protein: CASSQRQNTEAFF.

The rearrangement links TRBV20-1 to TRBJ2-7; TRBD2 might be the D (6 bases). Per the germline V gene, CDR1 is DFQATT and CDR2 is SNEGSKA (reference sequence). V dropped 6 bases and J dropped 3 bases, with 18 bases sitting between them. The CDR3 spans 14 residues. The CDR3 loop is CSATRTTQGYEQYF. CDR3 nucleotides: TGCAGTGCGACACGGACTACACAAGGCTACGAGCAGTACTTC.

This clonotype was seen more than once but under ten times. The V and J genes are TRBV25-1 and TRBJ1-5; a weak D match, TRBD1 (6 bases). The CDR3 is 18 amino acids. V gave up 4 bases and J gave up 1 base, with 20 bases separating them. CDR1 is MGHDK and CDR2 is SYGVNS in the germline V gene. CDR3 sequence (DNA): TGTGCCAGCAGTGGTCTTGGGGGCGGGGTGGGGAGCAATCAGCCCCAGCATTTT. It encodes CASSGLGGGVGSNQPQHF.

Only a few counts were recorded for this clonotype. J is TRBJ1-1 and V is TRBV5-1; 9 bases agree with TRBD1. Germline V gene data show CDR1 as SGHRS and CDR2 as YFSETQ. V shed 4 bases and J 2 bases; nucleotides not matched to a gene: 6. The length of the CDR3 is 15 residues. As DNA, the CDR3 is TGCGCCAGCAGCCCACAGGGGGCTAGAAACACTGAAGCTTTCTTT. This gives the protein CASSPQGARNTEAFF.

This clonotype has at least ten counts. J is TRBJ2-5 and V is TRBV9, with D possibly being TRBD1 (5 bases). Germline V gene lookup returns CDR1 SGDLS and CDR2 YYNGEE. Trimming removed 0 bases at V and 3 bases at J, with 9 bases between. This CDR3 region has 14 residues. The CDR3 DNA reads as TGTGCCAGCAGCGTAGGCAGGGCAAAAGAGACCCAGTACTTC. Its translation: CASSVGRAKETQYF.

This clonotype has at least ten counts. The chain uses TRBV20-1 and TRBJ1-1; 9 nucleotides align to TRBD1. CDR1 and CDR2 (germline): DFQATT, SNEGSKA (reference sequence). The CDR3 length is 13 residues. Trimming at V came to 5 bases and at J to 10 bases, leaving 11 bases not matched to a gene. CDR3 in amino acids: CSAGDGQGSGAFF. The CDR3 nucleotides read TGCAGTGCTGGGGACGGACAGGGGAGCGGAGCTTTCTTT.

V is TRBV24-1 and J is TRBJ2-2; D call uncertain. Between the trimmed V and J ends, which lost 9 bases and 7 bases, there was a span of 8 bases. The CDR3 runs 11 residues. Germline CDR1 and CDR2: KGHDR and SFDVKD. The CDR3 reads CATGVSGELFF. DNA of the CDR3: TGTGCCACCGGTGTTAGCGGGGAGCTGTTTTTT.

This clonotype was counted between two and nine times. The chain links TRBV5-1 to TRBJ1-1, with a weak D call TRBD1 (5 bases). CDR3 length equals 14 residues. V was trimmed by 8 bases and J by 3 bases, leaving 17 bases between them. CDR1 and CDR2 from the germline V gene are SGHRS and YFSETQ. The CDR3 reads CASYQGMGHTEAFF. The CDR3 DNA follows: TGCGCCAGTTACCAGGGTATGGGACACACTGAAGCTTTCTTT.

V gene TRBV6-1 combines with J gene TRBJ2-5; D is possibly TRBD2 (5 bases). V lost 1 base, J lost 5 bases, and 11 bases lay in between. The CDR3 extends over 14 amino acids. In germline, CDR1 is MNHNS, CDR2 SASEGT. CDR3 DNA sequence: TGTGCCAGCAGTGAAGACCCTCGAGGGGAGACCCAGTACTTC. Residues: CASSEDPRGETQYF.

Many counts were recorded for this clonotype. The chain joins TRBV5-1 to TRBJ1-1; tentative D call: TRBD1 (5 bases). V lost 9 bases and J lost 1, with 22 bases in between. Germline CDR1 and CDR2: SGHRS and YFSETQ. CDR3 length equals 16 residues. CDR3 coding DNA: TGCGCCACCCGGGATACGTCGGGGACGGCGAACACTGAAGCTTTCTTT. Amino acids: CATRDTSGTANTEAFF. Looking up the rest from reference TRBV5-1 and TRBJ1-1 gives the full variable domain: KAGVTQTPRYLIKTRGQQVTLSCSPISGHRSVSWYQQTPGQGLQFLFEYFSETQRNKGNFPGRFSGRQFSNSRSEMNVSTLELGDSALYLCATRDTSGTANTEAFFGQGTRLTVV.

At least ten counts were recorded for this clonotype. The DNA for the CDR3 is TGTGCCACCGCAGCCTCTTTGGACAATCAGCCCCAGCATTTT. Residues: CATAASLDNQPQHF. The J gene is TRBJ1-5, the V gene TRBV3-1; D gene unclear. Germline V gene data show CDR1 as LGHDT and CDR2 as YNNKEL (reference sequence). V was clipped by 10 bases and J by 3 bases, with 16 bases between them. The CDR3 length is 14 residues.

V is TRBV19 and J is TRBJ2-3; 7 nucleotides line up with TRBD2. V was clipped by 3 bases and J by 5 bases; unmatched bases: 8. CDR3 length: 15 amino acids. Per the germline V gene, CDR1 is LNHDA and CDR2 is SQIVND (reference sequence). The DNA for the CDR3 is TGTGCCAGTAGTATGTGGCGGGAGAGGGAAGATACGCAGTATTTT. Translated: CASSMWREREDTQYF. Supplemented by reference TRBV19 and TRBJ2-3, the full variable domain reads DGGITQSPKYLFRKEGQNVTLSCEQNLNHDAMYWYRQDPGQGLRLIYYSQIVNDFQKGDIAEGYSVSREKKESFPLTVTSAQKNPTAFYLCASSMWREREDTQYFGPGTRLTVL.

This clonotype was recorded at least ten times. V usage is TRBV11-1 and J usage is TRBJ1-4; 7 bases map to TRBD1. Trimming at V came to 4 bases and at J to 6 bases, leaving 8 bases not matched to a gene. Germline V lookup: CDR1 SGHAT, CDR2 FQDESV (reference sequence). This CDR3 is 15 amino acids long. As DNA, the CDR3 is TGTGCCAGCAGCTCCGATGGGACAGTAGATGAAAAACTGTTTTTT. It codes for CASSSDGTVDEKLFF.

This clonotype was seen at least ten times. The V call is TRBV3-1, the J call TRBJ2-7, with TRBD2 matching over 7 bases. CDR1 and CDR2 from the germline V gene are LGHDT and YNNKEL (reference sequence). V dropped 3 bases and J dropped 3; count of bases not matched to a gene: 8. The CDR3 has 15 residues. This CDR3 reads CASSHPGTTRYEQYF. CDR3 DNA sequence: TGTGCCAGCAGCCACCCCGGGACTACCCGCTACGAGCAGTACTTC.